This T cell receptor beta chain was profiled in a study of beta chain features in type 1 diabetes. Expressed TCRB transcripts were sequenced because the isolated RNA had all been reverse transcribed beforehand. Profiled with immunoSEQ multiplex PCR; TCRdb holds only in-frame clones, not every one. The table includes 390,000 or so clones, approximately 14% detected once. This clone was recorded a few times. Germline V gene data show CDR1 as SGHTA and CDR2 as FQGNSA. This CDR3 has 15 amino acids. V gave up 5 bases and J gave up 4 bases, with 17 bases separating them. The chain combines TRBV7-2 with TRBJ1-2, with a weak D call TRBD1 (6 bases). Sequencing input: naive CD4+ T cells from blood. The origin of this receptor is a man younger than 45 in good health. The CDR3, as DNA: TGTGCCAGCAGCCCGTGGGGGGCGGTAGGCTATGGCTACACCTTC. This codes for CASSPWGAVGYGYTF.